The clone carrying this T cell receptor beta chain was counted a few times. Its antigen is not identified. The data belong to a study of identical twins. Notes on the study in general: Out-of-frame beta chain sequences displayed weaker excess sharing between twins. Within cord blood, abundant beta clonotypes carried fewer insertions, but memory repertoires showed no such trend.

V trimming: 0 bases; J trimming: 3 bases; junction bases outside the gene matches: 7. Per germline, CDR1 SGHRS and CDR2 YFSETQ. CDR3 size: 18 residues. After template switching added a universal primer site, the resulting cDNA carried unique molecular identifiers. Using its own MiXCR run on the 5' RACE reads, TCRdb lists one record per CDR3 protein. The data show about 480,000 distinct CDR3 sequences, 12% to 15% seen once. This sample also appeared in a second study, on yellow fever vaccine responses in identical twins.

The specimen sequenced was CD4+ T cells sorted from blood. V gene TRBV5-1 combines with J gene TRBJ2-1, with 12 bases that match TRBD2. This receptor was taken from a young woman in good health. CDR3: CASSLAETSGGLYNEQFF. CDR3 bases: TGCGCCAGCAGCTTGGCCGAAACTAGCGGGGGGCTCTACAATGAGCAGTTCTTC.